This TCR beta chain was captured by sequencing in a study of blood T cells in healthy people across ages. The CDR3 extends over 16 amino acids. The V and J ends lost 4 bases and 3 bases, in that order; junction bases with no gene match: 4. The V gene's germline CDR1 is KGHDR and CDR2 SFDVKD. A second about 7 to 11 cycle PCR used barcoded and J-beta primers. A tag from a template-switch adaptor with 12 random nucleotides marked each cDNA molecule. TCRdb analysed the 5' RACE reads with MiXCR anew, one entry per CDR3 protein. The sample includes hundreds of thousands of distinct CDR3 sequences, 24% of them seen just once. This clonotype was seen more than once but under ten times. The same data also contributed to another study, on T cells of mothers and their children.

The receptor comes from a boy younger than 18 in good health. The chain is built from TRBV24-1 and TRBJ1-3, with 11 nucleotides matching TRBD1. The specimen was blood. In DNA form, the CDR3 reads TGTGCCACCAGTGACGGACAGGGGGCTCGTGGAAACACCATATATTTT. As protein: CATSDGQGARGNTIYF.